This T cell receptor beta chain was identified in a study of cytomegalovirus exposure and HLA in healthy donors. The PCR was carried out with 60 Vbeta primers and 13 Jbeta primers. Libraries were prepared by immunoSEQ multiplex PCR; TCRdb keeps only in-frame clonotypes and omits some of them. The sample includes about 120,000 clones, roughly 79% of them seen just once. The length of the CDR3 is 14 residues. V was shortened by 7 bases and J by 1 base, with 13 bases between the two germline ends. CDR1 and CDR2 from the germline V gene are MNHNS and SASEGT. The rearrangement uses TRBV6-1 and TRBJ1-1; D gene ambiguous. The source is a woman between 18 and 29 years old in good health and CMV-seronegative. Material: PBMCs. The CDR3 loop is CASTLGMWNTEAFF. The CDR3 DNA sequence: TGTGCCAGCACCCTCGGGATGTGGAACACTGAAGCTTTCTTT.